This T cell receptor (beta chain) originates from a study of glioma-infiltrating T cells. Amplification of TCR alpha and beta CDR3 regions from RNA used iRepertoire nested multiplex PCR. Tissue mRNA or PBMC total RNA, roughly 100-400 ng, went into one-step reverse transcription and amplification. TCRdb re-called the multiplex PCR reads through MiXCR, storing one row per CDR3 protein. Altogether fewer than 200,000 distinct CDR3 sequences are present, 43% being singletons, with the ten largest covering over 4%. Comment on this clonotype: The antigen remains unidentified. This may come from a read error, since a much larger clone is one base off.

General study findings and limits: Only very few CDR3 sequences appeared in both tissue and blood. Above-expected tissue-blood divergence occurred in all gliomas, most in low-grade ones.

Germline values: CDR1 KGHSH, CDR2 LQKENI. The CDR3 is made up of 17 amino acids. This sequence was found in a human donor with low-grade glioma or glioblastoma, undergoing nonglioma brain surgery, or in good health (not recorded which). Material for sequencing was glioma tissue, nonneoplastic brain tissue, or PBMCs (not recorded which). The chain uses TRBV18 and TRBJ2-1; D is possibly TRBD1 or TRBD2 (5 bases each). The CDR3 DNA follows: TGTGCCATCTCACCCCGGGACCTCATCTTCCCCTACAATGAGCAGTTCTTC. Residues: CAISPRDLIFPYNEQFF.